Presented here are 4 T cell receptor beta chains from one specimen sequenced in a study of T cells in Graves' hyperthyroidism and ophthalmopathy. What was amplified from RNA transcripts were TCR beta CDR3 regions. TCR CDR3 regions were first amplified by RT-PCR with HTBI primers. TCRdb reprocessed the multiplex PCR reads with MiXCR, giving one entry per CDR3 protein. Of 660,000 or so distinct CDR3 sequences listed, approximately 42% were seen once; the top ten hold under 8%. Sequences were obtained from peripheral blood or thyroid tissue (not recorded which). The source is an adult man with Graves' disease, either hyperthyroidism or ophthalmopathy (not recorded which).

The chain combines TRBV29-1 with TRBJ1-6, with 9 bases aligning to TRBD1. With V trimmed by 6 bases and J by 14 bases, 8 bases remained unmatched. Looked up from germline, CDR1 is SQVTM and CDR2 is ANQGSEA. The CDR3 runs to 12 residues. The CDR3 is CSVGTGSFTLHF. CDR3 sequence (DNA): TGCAGCGTCGGGACAGGGTCGTTCACCCTCCACTTT.

The rearrangement joins TRBV25-1 to TRBJ1-6; 7 bases line up with TRBD1. The CDR3 is made up of 20 amino acids. The junction had 13 bases not matched to a gene; V was cut back by 2 bases and J by 0 bases. In germline, CDR1 is MGHDK, CDR2 SYGVNS. The DNA of the CDR3 is TGTGCCAGCAGTGAAACAACAGGGGCAGGCTTCAGCTCCTATAATTCACCCCTCCACTTT. Its protein is CASSETTGAGFSSYNSPLHF. Together with reference TRBV25-1 and TRBJ1-6, the CDR3 gives the full variable domain: EADIYQTPRYLVIGTGKKITLECSQTMGHDKMYWYQQDPGMELHLIHYSYGVNSTEKGDLSSESTVSRIRTEHFPLTLESARPSHTSQYLCASSETTGAGFSSYNSPLHFGNGTRLTVT.

Many counts were recorded for this clonotype. The chain uses TRBV7-6 and TRBJ1-1; a weak D match, TRBD1 (5 bases). CDR3 length equals 13 residues. Germline CDR1 and CDR2: SGHVS and FNYEAQ. Trimming removed 5 bases at V and 0 bases at J, with 7 bases between. The CDR3 nucleotides read TGTGCCAGCAGCCGACAGCTGAACACTGAAGCTTTCTTT. Translating it yields CASSRQLNTEAFF.

This clonotype has just a few counts. This sequence joins TRBV2 and TRBJ1-5, with a tentative D call TRBD1 (5 bases). V was trimmed by 5 bases and J by 7 bases, leaving 12 bases between them. Germline V gene sequence: CDR1 SNHLY, CDR2 FYNNEI. This CDR3 region has 13 residues. The CDR3 DNA sequence: TGTGCCAGCAGTTTCGGGGGGACCCAGCCCCAGCATTTT. Amino acid sequence: CASSFGGTQPQHF.